Following are 30 T cell receptor beta chains from one sample sequenced in a study of OX40 agonist ivuxolimab in advanced cancers. Data came from immunoSEQ multiplex PCR; TCRdb stores just in-frame clones and leaves some out. The sample yields about 58,000 clones, roughly nine tenths seen once. The input for sequencing was CD4+ or CD8+ T cells sorted from blood, taken in a trial of the OX40 agonist ivuxolimab. The receptors shown here come from an adult with an advanced solid tumor such as melanoma, head and neck, liver or kidney cancer.

The chain has TRBV30 and TRBJ1-1, with a possible D match to TRBD1 (5 bases). In germline, CDR1 is GTSNPN, CDR2 SVGIG (reference sequence). This CDR3 is built from 14 residues. The ends were cut back, 3 bases at V and 5 bases at J, with 16 bases in the middle. The CDR3 loop reads CAWRYGALETEAFF. The DNA of the CDR3 is TGTGCCTGGAGATATGGGGCTTTAGAGACTGAAGCTTTCTTT.

This clone was seen once. The chain is built from TRBV2 and TRBJ2-3; D may be TRBD2 (6 bases). Trimming cost V 6 bases and J 3 bases, with 16 bases left between them. This CDR3 has 15 amino acids. Germline V gene lookup returns CDR1 SNHLY and CDR2 FYNNEI. Here the CDR3 reads CASSGGKLWTDTQYF. The CDR3 coding sequence is TGTGCCAGCAGCGGGGGTAAGCTCTGGACAGATACGCAGTATTTT.

The chain links TRBV30 to TRBJ2-2; 9 nucleotides match TRBD1. Germline V gene data show CDR1 as GTSNPN and CDR2 as SVGIG (reference sequence). J lost 7 bases, V lost 0 bases, and 3 bases had no gene match. This CDR3 spans 14 amino acids. CDR3 loop: CAWSVGTGHGELFF. The CDR3 DNA sequence: TGTGCCTGGAGTGTAGGGACAGGGCACGGGGAGCTGTTTTTT.

The chain joins TRBV19 to TRBJ1-3; D perhaps matches TRBD1 (6 bases). CDR3 length equals 15 residues. CDR1 and CDR2 from the germline V gene are LNHDA and SQIVND (reference sequence). The V end was cut by 6 bases, the J end by 2 bases, with 14 bases between. This CDR3 reads CASSSSGTTGNTIYF. CDR3 bases: TGTGCCAGTAGCTCTTCCGGGACAACTGGAAACACCATATATTTT.

CDR3 sequence: CASSSGGGYGYTF. Written as DNA, the CDR3 is TGTGCCAGCAGCTCCGGGGGTGGGTATGGCTACACCTTC. The rearrangement links TRBV7-9 to TRBJ1-2, with D perhaps matching TRBD1 (5 bases). Germline-derived CDR1 and CDR2 are SEHNR and FQNEAQ (reference sequence). V shed 4 bases and J shed 5 bases, with 11 bases lying between them. There are 13 residues in the CDR3.

The rearrangement uses TRBV25-1 and TRBJ1-1; no clear D. This CDR3 is built from 14 residues. From germline, CDR1 is MGHDK and CDR2 SYGVNS. V lost 1 base, J lost 3 bases, and 9 bases lay in between. CDR3 protein: CASSESRLDTEAFF. The DNA of the CDR3 is TGTGCCAGCAGTGAATCGCGGTTGGACACTGAAGCTTTCTTT.

This clone was counted between two and nine times. The rearrangement joins TRBV6-1 to TRBJ2-6; D is uncertain. Trimming left V 4 bases short and J 0 bases short, with 7 bases between. From germline, CDR1 is MNHNS and CDR2 SASEGT. The CDR3 runs 15 residues. The CDR3 DNA is TGTGCCAGCAGTGCCAGGCTCTCTGGGGCCAACGTCCTGACTTTC. Its protein product is CASSARLSGANVLTF.

This clone appeared once. The V call is TRBV19, the J call TRBJ2-4; TRBD1 might be the D (6 bases). There are 13 residues in the CDR3. The germline V gene encodes CDR1 LNHDA and CDR2 SQIVND (reference sequence). With 5 bases removed from V and 11 bases from J, the gap between germline ends came to 16 bases. CDR3 DNA sequence: TGTGCCAGTAGTCTCGGGACAAATAACGTTCAGTACTTC. The encoded protein is CASSLGTNNVQYF.

The gene calls are TRBV6-5 and TRBJ2-5, with TRBD2 matching over 7 bases. There are 15 residues in the CDR3. Germline-derived CDR1 and CDR2 are MNHEY and SVGAGI. With V trimmed by 6 bases and J by 2 bases, 9 bases remained unmatched. The CDR3 DNA follows: TGTGCCAGCAGCCCCACGGGAGGATATCAAGAGACCCAGTACTTC. As protein: CASSPTGGYQETQYF.

CDR3 sequence reads: CAWSALTSGRALETQYF. CDR3 nucleotide sequence: TGTGCCTGGAGTGCACTCACTAGCGGGAGGGCCCTTGAGACCCAGTACTTC. This chain uses TRBV30 with TRBJ2-5; 13 bases line up with TRBD2. The germline V gene encodes CDR1 GTSNPN and CDR2 SVGIG (reference sequence). V gave up 1 base and J gave up 5 bases; unmatched junction bases: 10. The CDR3 loop spans 17 amino acids.

The gene calls are TRBV19 and TRBJ1-5, with 7 bases identical to TRBD1. Germline CDR1 LNHDA, CDR2 SQIVND (reference sequence). The CDR3 spans 15 residues. V shed 4 bases, J shed 5 bases, and the junction held 8 bases outside the gene matches. CDR3 protein: CASSTTGVGDQPQHF. Here the CDR3 DNA reads TGTGCCAGTAGTACCACAGGGGTAGGGGATCAGCCCCAGCATTTT.

Worth noting for this clone: The junction departs from the called germline gene at one end, perhaps through a read error. This chain connects TRBV11-2 to TRBJ1-1; unclear D gene. The CDR3 extends over 14 amino acids. CDR1 is SGHAT and CDR2 is FQNNGV in the germline V gene. CDR3 in DNA: TGTGTCAGCAGCGTGACCGTAGGGAACACTGAAGCTTTCTTT. This gives the protein CVSSVTVGNTEAFF.

This sequence joins TRBV7-9 and TRBJ1-1; D not certain. Per the germline V gene, CDR1 is SEHNR and CDR2 is FQNEAQ (reference sequence). V shed 5 bases and J shed 6 bases, with 10 bases lying between them. The CDR3 spans 12 residues. In DNA form, the CDR3 reads TGTGCCAGCAGCCCCTTGGTCGCTGAAGCTTTCTTT. Translating gives CASSPLVAEAFF.

V gene TRBV6-6 combines with J gene TRBJ2-7, with 8 bases matching TRBD2. The CDR3 extends over 15 amino acids. Per the germline V gene, CDR1 is MNHNY and CDR2 is SVGAGI (reference sequence). V trimming: 0 bases; J trimming: 4 bases; junction bases outside the gene matches: 5. CDR3 residues: CASSYSERETYEQYV. The CDR3 DNA sequence: TGTGCCAGCAGTTACTCTGAGCGGGAGACTTACGAGCAGTACGTC.

The J gene is TRBJ1-2, the V gene TRBV5-1; D perhaps matches TRBD1 (6 bases). Germline-derived CDR1 and CDR2 are SGHRS and YFSETQ. The V gene lost 2 bases and the J gene lost 7 bases, with 21 bases spanning the gap. The CDR3 is 16 residues long. This CDR3 reads CASSLHYKPGHLGYTF. CDR3 coding DNA: TGCGCCAGCAGCTTACATTATAAACCGGGACATCTTGGCTACACCTTC.

Note on this clone: The junction departs from germline at one end; a sequencing error may be responsible. The gene calls are TRBV28 and TRBJ2-7; D is possibly TRBD1 (5 bases). Germline V gives CDR1 MDHEN, CDR2 SYDVKM. The CDR3 extends over 14 amino acids. CDR3 sequence: CASSLWDTSYGQYF. The CDR3 region has the DNA TGTGCCAGCAGTTTATGGGACACGTCCTACGGGCAGTACTTC.

The V call is TRBV27, the J call TRBJ2-1, with 8 bases fitting TRBD2. The ends lost 3 bases at V and 3 bases at J; junction bases unmatched: 4. Germline V CDR1 and CDR2: MNHEY, SMNVEV (reference sequence). This CDR3 region has 15 residues. CDR3 nucleotide sequence: TGTGCCAGCAGTTTTGGTAGCGGGAACTACAATGAGCAGTTCTTC. It yields the protein CASSFGSGNYNEQFF.

V gene TRBV10-3 combines with J gene TRBJ1-2; TRBD1 might be the D (5 bases). The V and J ends lost 8 bases and 4 bases respectively, with 11 bases between them. Germline CDR1 ENHRY, CDR2 SYGVKD. The CDR3 has 12 amino acids. CDR3 in DNA: TGTGCCATCGGAGACAGCACCTATGGCTACACCTTC. This sequence encodes CAIGDSTYGYTF.

The chain carries TRBV2 and TRBJ1-1; D unclear. The V gene's germline CDR1 is SNHLY and CDR2 FYNNEI. This CDR3 contains 15 residues. The germline V and J ends were trimmed by 7 bases and 0 bases, with 15 bases remaining between them. DNA for the CDR3: TGTGCCAGCACCCCAACCATATTTATGAACACTGAAGCTTTCTTT. It is translated as CASTPTIFMNTEAFF.

The V call is TRBV6-1, the J call TRBJ2-7; 9 positions agree with TRBD2. The CDR3 length is 13 residues. Germline CDR1 reads MNHNS; CDR2 reads SASEGT. V dropped 6 bases and J dropped 2; count of bases not matched to a gene: 2. The CDR3 coding sequence is TGTGCCAGCAGGACTAGCGGAACCTACGAGCAGTACTTC. Encoded protein: CASRTSGTYEQYF.

A word on this clone: A junction boundary mismatches the germline segment, possibly from a read error. This sequence joins TRBV2 and TRBJ2-7; D is undetermined. Looked up from germline, CDR1 is SNHLY and CDR2 is FYNNEI. CDR3 size: 14 residues. The CDR3 here is CASSDLGLSHEQYF. CDR3 coding DNA: TGTGCCAGCAGTGATCTGGGCCTCTCCCACGAGCAGTACTTC.

V and J are TRBV7-9 and TRBJ1-1; no definite D call. Germline CDR1 is SEHNR and CDR2 is FQNEAQ (reference sequence). The CDR3 contains 12 residues. V was trimmed by 5 bases and J by 4 bases, leaving 8 bases between them. CDR3 region: CASSISSTEAFF. CDR3 DNA sequence: TGTGCCAGCAGCATTAGCAGCACTGAAGCTTTCTTT.

In this sample, this clone turned up once. This chain links TRBV19 with TRBJ2-1, with no clear D. Germline CDR1 reads LNHDA; CDR2 reads SQIVND (reference sequence). The ends were cut back, 3 bases at V and 5 bases at J, with 5 bases in the middle. The CDR3 loop spans 12 amino acids. CDR3 sequence (DNA): TGTGCCAGTAGTATCCCTAACAATGAGCAGTTCTTC. Translated: CASSIPNNEQFF. Looking up the rest from reference TRBV19 and TRBJ2-1 gives the full variable domain: DGGITQSPKYLFRKEGQNVTLSCEQNLNHDAMYWYRQDPGQGLRLIYYSQIVNDFQKGDIAEGYSVSREKKESFPLTVTSAQKNPTAFYLCASSIPNNEQFFGPGTRLTVL.

The CDR3 loop is CASSYSGTSEAFF. CDR3 nucleotide sequence: TGTGCCAGCAGTTACTCGGGAACGAGTGAAGCTTTCTTT. The chain couples TRBV6-5 to TRBJ1-1; D remains ambiguous. CDR1 and CDR2 (germline): MNHEY, SVGAGI. V was pared by 0 bases and J by 7 bases, with 9 bases between. CDR3 length: 13 amino acids.

The genes are TRBV6-6 and TRBJ2-3; no firm D call. Trimming pared 7 bases from V and 9 bases from J, leaving 11 bases between. The length of the CDR3 is 11 residues. Germline assignment: CDR1 MNHNY and CDR2 SVGAGI (reference sequence). Here the CDR3 DNA reads TGTGCCAGCATTTCCTCAGGAACGCAGTATTTT. Translation: CASISSGTQYF.

The chain has TRBV2 and TRBJ2-7; D is unresolved. Germline assignment: CDR1 SNHLY and CDR2 FYNNEI. V lost 8 bases, J lost 5 bases, and 13 bases lay in between. The CDR3 covers 12 residues. This CDR3 reads CASRGSVDEQYV. In nucleotides, the CDR3 is TGTGCCAGCCGCGGATCGGTCGACGAGCAGTACGTC.

The chain links TRBV19 to TRBJ1-2, with TRBD1 matching over 7 bases. The J segment lost 8 bases and the V segment lost 6 bases, leaving 12 bases of the junction unmatched. Germline V CDR1 and CDR2: LNHDA, SQIVND (reference sequence). The CDR3 contains 14 residues. This chain's CDR3 is CASSLQGLLNGYTF. Here the CDR3 DNA reads TGTGCCAGTAGCCTACAGGGGCTCCTTAACGGCTACACCTTC.

The sample holds many counts of this clone. The CDR3 DNA follows: TGTGCCAGTAGTATTACACAGACCAACTCCTACGAGCAGTACTTC. This encodes CASSITQTNSYEQYF. This chain joins TRBV19 and TRBJ2-7; no definite D call. CDR1 and CDR2 from the germline V gene are LNHDA and SQIVND (reference sequence). The CDR3 loop spans 15 amino acids. V lost 3 bases, J lost 0 bases, and 12 bases lay in between. The complete variable domain, with remaining parts taken from reference TRBV19 and TRBJ2-7, reads DGGITQSPKYLFRKEGQNVTLSCEQNLNHDAMYWYRQDPGQGLRLIYYSQIVNDFQKGDIAEGYSVSREKKESFPLTVTSAQKNPTAFYLCASSITQTNSYEQYFGPGTRLTVT.

The chain recombines TRBV10-3 with TRBJ1-1; tentative D call: TRBD1 (5 bases). Germline CDR1 reads ENHRY; CDR2 reads SYGVKD. V was trimmed by 10 bases and J by 3 bases, leaving 15 bases between them. The CDR3 extends over 13 amino acids. CDR3 protein: CATRLDTYTEAFF. For the CDR3, the DNA is TGTGCCACCCGCTTGGACACTTACACTGAAGCTTTCTTT.

The V call is TRBV7-9, the J call TRBJ1-3; no firm D call. The ends were cut back, 5 bases at V and 2 bases at J, with 10 bases in the middle. In germline, CDR1 is SEHNR, CDR2 FQNEAQ (reference sequence). The CDR3 has 14 amino acids. DNA of the CDR3: TGTGCCAGCAGCCATACACCCACTGGAAACACCATATATTTT. It encodes CASSHTPTGNTIYF.